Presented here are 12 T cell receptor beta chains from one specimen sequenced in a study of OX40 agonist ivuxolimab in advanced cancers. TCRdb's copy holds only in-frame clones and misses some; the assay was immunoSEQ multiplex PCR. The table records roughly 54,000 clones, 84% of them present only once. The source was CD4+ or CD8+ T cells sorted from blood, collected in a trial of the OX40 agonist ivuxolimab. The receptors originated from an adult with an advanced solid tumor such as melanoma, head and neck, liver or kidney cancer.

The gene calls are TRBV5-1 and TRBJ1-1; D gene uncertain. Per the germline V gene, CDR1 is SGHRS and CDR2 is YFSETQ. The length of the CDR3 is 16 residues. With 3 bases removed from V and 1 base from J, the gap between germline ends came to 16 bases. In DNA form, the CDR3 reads TGCGCCAGCAGCTCGGCCCCTAATGTGGCGAACACTGAAGCTTTCTTT. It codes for CASSSAPNVANTEAFF.

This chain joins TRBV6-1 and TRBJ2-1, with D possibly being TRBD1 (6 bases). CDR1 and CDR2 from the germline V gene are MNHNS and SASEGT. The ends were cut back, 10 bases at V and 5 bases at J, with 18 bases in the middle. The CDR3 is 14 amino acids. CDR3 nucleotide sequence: TGTGCCACCAAGAGGAGGACAGCCAACAATGAGCAGTTCTTC. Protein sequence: CATKRRTANNEQFF.

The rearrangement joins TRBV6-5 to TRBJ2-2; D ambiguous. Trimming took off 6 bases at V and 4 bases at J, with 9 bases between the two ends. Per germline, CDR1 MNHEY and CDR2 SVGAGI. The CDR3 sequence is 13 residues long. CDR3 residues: CASRYLTTGELFF. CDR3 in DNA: TGTGCCAGCAGGTACCTAACCACCGGGGAGCTGTTTTTT.

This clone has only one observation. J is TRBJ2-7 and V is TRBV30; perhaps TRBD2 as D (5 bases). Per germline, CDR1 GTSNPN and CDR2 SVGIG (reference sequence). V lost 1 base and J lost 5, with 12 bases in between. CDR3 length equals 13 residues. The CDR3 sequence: CAWSGGSPDEQYF. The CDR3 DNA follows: TGTGCCTGGAGTGGAGGGAGTCCAGACGAGCAGTACTTC.

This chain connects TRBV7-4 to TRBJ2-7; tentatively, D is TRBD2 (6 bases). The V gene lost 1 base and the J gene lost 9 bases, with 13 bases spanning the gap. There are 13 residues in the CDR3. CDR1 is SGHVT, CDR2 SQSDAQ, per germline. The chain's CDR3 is CASSLEAAGRQYF. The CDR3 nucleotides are TGTGCCAGCAGCTTAGAGGCGGCGGGGAGGCAGTACTTC. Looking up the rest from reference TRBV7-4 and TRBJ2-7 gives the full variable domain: GAGVSQSPRYKVAKRGRDVALRCDSISGHVTLYWYRQTLGQGSEVLTYSQSDAQRDKSGRPSGRFSAERPERSVSTLKIQRTEQGDSAVYLCASSLEAAGRQYFGPGTRLTVT.

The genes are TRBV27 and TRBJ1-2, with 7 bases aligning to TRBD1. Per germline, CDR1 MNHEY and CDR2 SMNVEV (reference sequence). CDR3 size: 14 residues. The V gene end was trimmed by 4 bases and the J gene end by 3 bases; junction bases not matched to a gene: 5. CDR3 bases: TGTGCCAGCAGTTCGACAGGGTATTACTATGGCTACACCTTC. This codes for CASSSTGYYYGYTF.

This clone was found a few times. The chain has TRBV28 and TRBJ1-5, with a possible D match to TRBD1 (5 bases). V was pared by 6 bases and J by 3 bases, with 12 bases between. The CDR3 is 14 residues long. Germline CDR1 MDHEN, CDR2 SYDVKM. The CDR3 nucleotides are TGTGCCAGCAGGAAGGGGTTGCTCAATCAGCCCCAGCATTTT. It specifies CASRKGLLNQPQHF.

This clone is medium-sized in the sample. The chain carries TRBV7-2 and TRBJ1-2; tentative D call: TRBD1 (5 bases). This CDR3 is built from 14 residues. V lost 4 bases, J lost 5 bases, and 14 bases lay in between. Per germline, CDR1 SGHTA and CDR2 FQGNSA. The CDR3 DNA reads TGTGCCAGCAGCTCCTCAGGAGGGGAATATGGCTACACCTTC. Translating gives CASSSSGGEYGYTF.

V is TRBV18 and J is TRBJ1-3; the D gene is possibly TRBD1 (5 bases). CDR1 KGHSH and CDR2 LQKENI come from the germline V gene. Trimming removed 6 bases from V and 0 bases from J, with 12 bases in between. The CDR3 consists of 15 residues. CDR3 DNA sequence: TGTGCCAGCTCTCCCGGGGCCGACTCTGGAAACACCATATATTTT. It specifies CASSPGADSGNTIYF. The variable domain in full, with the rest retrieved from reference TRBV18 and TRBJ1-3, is NAGVMQNPRHLVRRRGQEARLRCSPMKGHSHVYWYRQLPEEGLKFMVYLQKENIIDESGMPKERFSAEFPKEGPSILRIQQVVRGDSAAYFCASSPGADSGNTIYFGEGSWLTVV.

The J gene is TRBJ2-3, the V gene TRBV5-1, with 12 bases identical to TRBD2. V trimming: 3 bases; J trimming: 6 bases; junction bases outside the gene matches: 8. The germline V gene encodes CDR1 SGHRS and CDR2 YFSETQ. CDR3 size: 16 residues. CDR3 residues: CASSYQTSGSADTQYF. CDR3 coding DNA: TGCGCCAGCAGCTACCAGACTAGCGGGAGTGCGGATACGCAGTATTTT.

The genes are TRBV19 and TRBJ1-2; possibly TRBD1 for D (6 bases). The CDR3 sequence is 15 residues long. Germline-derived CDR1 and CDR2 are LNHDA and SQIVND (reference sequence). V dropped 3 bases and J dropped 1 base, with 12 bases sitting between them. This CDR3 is CASSIYAGDNYGYTF. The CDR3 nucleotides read TGTGCCAGTAGTATTTATGCAGGGGATAACTATGGCTACACCTTC.

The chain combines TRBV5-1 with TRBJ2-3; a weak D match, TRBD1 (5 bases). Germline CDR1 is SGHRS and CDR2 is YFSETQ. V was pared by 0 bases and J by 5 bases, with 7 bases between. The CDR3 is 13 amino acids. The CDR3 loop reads CASSLEGEDTQYF. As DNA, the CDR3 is TGCGCCAGCAGCTTGGAAGGGGAAGATACGCAGTATTTT.